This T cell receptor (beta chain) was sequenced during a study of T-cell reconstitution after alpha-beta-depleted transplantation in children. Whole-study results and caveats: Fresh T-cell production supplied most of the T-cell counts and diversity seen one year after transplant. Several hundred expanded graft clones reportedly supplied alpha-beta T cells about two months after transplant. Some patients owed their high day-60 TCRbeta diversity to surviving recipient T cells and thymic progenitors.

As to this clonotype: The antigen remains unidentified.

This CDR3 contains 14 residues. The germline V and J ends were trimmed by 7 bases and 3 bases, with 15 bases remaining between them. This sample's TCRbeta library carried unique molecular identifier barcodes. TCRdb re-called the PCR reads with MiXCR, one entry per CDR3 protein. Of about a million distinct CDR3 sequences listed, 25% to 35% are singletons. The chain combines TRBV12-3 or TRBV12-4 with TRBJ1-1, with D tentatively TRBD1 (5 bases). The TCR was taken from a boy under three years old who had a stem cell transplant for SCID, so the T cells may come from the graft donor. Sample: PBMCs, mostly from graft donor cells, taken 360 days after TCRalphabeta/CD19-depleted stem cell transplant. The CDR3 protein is CASTSRMGDTEAFF. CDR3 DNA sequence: TGTGCCAGCACCTCTCGGATGGGGGACACTGAAGCTTTCTTT.